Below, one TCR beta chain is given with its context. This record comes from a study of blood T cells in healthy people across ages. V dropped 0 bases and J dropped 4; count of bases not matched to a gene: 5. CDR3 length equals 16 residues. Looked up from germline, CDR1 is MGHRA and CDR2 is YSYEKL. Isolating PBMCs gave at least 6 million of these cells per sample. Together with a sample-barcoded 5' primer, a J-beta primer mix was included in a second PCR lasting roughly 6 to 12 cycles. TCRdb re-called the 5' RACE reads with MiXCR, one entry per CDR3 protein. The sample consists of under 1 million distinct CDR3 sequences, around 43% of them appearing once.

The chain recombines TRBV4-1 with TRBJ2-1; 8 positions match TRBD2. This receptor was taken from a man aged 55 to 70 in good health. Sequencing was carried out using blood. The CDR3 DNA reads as TGCGCCAGCAGCCAAGATGTTAGCGGGGCATACAATGAGCAGTTCTTC. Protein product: CASSQDVSGAYNEQFF.